The present entry profiles one T cell receptor beta chain with its context. This sequence may be a read error, since a much larger clone differs from it by one base. This specimen comes from a study of T-cell memory formation after mild COVID-19. Amplification by 5'RACE using constant-segment primers produced TCR alpha and TCR beta cDNA libraries that carried sample barcodes and UMIs. TCRdb reanalysed the 5' RACE reads using MiXCR and keeps one entry per CDR3 protein. The table has under 35,000 distinct CDR3 sequences, about 16% seen once. The sequencing input was PBMCs or a T cell subset sorted from them (not recorded which). This sequence originates from an adult who had mild COVID-19 (a few samples of this study predate the infection). Cell type and time point are not known.

The CDR3 DNA reads as TGTGCCAGCGCCGGGACAGGGGTCGACTACACCTTC. Translating gives CASAGTGVDYTF. The gene calls are TRBV12-3 or TRBV12-4 and TRBJ1-2; 10 nucleotides match TRBD1. CDR3 length: 12 residues. Losses at the gene ends were 8 bases for V and 10 bases for J; bases not matched to a gene: 7.